This TCR beta chain was recorded in a study of technical replicates of blood from several donors. Generated by immunoSEQ multiplex PCR, the TCRdb table keeps only in-frame clones and is missing some. Of approximately 100,000 clones listed, 96% are singletons. The germline V and J ends were trimmed by 6 bases and 4 bases, with 25 bases remaining between them. Germline V gene data show CDR1 as PRHDT and CDR2 as FYEKMQ (reference sequence). This CDR3 is built from 17 residues. Specimen: T cells isolated from PBMCs. The receptor was isolated from a human donor in good health. The chain joins TRBV13 to TRBJ2-7; possible D gene TRBD2, 6 bases. In DNA, the CDR3 is TGTGCCAGCAGTTTTGGCCTAGCGACAACCGGTCGATACGAGCAGTACTTC. Its protein is CASSFGLATTGRYEQYF. Combining the CDR3 with reference TRBV13 and TRBJ2-7 gives the whole variable domain AAGVIQSPRHLIKEKRETATLKCYPIPRHDTVYWYQQGPGQDPQFLISFYEKMQSDKGSIPDRFSAQQFSDYHSELNMSSLELGDSALYFCASSFGLATTGRYEQYFGPGTRLTVT.